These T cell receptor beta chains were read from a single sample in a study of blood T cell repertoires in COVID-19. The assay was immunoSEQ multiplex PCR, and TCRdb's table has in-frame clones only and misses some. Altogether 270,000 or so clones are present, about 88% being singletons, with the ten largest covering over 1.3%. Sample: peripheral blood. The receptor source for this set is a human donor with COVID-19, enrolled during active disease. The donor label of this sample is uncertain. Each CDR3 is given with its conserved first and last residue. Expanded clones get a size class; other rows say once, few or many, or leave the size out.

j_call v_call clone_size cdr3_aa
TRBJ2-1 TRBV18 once CASSPRKGSSGWEQFF
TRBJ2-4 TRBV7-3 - CASSLGQGNIQYF
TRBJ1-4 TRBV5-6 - CASSSVGQGNEKLFF
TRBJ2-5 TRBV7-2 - CASSSRGLLQETQYF
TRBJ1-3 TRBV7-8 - CASNTGSYGNTIYF
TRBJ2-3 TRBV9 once CASSVEGRGWSTDTQYF
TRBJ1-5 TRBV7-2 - CASSLETDQPQHF
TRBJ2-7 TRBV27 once CASSLNIAGDYSYEQYF
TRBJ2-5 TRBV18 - CASSPEVAGEETQYF
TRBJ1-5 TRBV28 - CASSPATVHSNQPQHF
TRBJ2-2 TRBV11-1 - CASSELSGTNTGELFF
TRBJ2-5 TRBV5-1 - CASSTWGREETQYF
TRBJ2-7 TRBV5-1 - CASSLRGGYEQYF
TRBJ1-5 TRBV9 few CASSPTPFSNQPQHF
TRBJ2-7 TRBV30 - CAFQGGSEQYF
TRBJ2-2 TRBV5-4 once CASSPLLWSGTGELFF
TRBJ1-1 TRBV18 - CASSPFASENTEAFF
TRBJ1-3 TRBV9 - CASSVSAREDTIYF
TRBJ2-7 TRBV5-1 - CASSTFTGNPYEQYF
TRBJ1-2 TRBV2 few CASSERGRGGYTF
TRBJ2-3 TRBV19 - CASSGTSGRGNTQYF
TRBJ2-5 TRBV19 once CASSINRGQETQYF
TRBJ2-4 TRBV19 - CASSVGPGLPAF
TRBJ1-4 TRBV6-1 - CASSEGTAGGKLFF
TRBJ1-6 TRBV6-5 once CASSWDSPNNSPLHF
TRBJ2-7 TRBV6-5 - CASTRDSTEQYF
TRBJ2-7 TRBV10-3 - CAISEHSYEQYF
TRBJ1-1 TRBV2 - CASAQGHVGTEAFF
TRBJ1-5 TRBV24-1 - CATGRGGGNQPQHF
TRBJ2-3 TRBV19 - CASSSRGSTDTQYF
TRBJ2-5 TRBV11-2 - CASSLASIPGLAGETQYF
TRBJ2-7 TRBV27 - CASSTRLAGDHEQYF
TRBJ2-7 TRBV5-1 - CASSLSFGGTGEQYF
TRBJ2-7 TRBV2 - CAGRWDTNYEQYF
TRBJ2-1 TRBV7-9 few CASSLTSGGRNEQFF
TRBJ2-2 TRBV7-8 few CASSLIRPRVATNTGELFF
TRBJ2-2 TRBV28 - CASSFWKGTGTGELFF
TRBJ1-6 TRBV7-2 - CASSLASGGGVRSPLHF
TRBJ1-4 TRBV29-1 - CSVDGTGEKLFF
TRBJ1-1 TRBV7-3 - CASSPRQGTNSTKNTEAFF
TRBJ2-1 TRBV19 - CASSRGQNNEQFF
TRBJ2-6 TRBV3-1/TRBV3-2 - CASSQVLAGPGTGANVLTF
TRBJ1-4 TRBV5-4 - CASSRDRVGEKLFF
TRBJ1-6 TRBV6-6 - CASTSSRGANSPLHF